Below are 17 T cell receptor beta chains sequenced from a single sample in a study of T cells in Graves' hyperthyroidism and ophthalmopathy (dated by TCRdb to about 2019). Library generation was performed with multiplex PCR. Instrument on record: Illumina HiSeq 2000. The TCR beta CDR3 regions were amplified from RNA transcripts. The TCR CDR3 was subjected to a first round of RT-PCR using the HTBI primer set and the Qiagen OneStep RT-PCR kit. TCRdb itself trimmed the public reads at Q25 with fastp, ran MiXCR and retained productive beta chains. Rows with a matching CDR3 protein are joined into one entry that keeps the most common DNA and genes. The table for this sample lists nearly 600,000 distinct CDR3 sequences; 11% to 15% of them were counted only once. The ten top clones hold under 7% of the sample. Sequencing was done on a sample of blood. Receptors originate from a woman aged 25 to 39 with Graves' hyperthyroidism that later progressed to Graves' ophthalmopathy.

This clonotype was recorded only once. The chain recombines TRBV20-1 with TRBJ2-7; 10 bases map to TRBD2. V was pared by 6 bases and J by 2 bases, with 10 bases of the junction left unmatched. CDR3 size: 15 residues. Looked up from germline, CDR1 is DFQATT and CDR2 is SNEGSKA (reference sequence). CDR3 bases: TGCAGTGCCCCCGGGACTAGCGCACTTACCTACGAGCAGTACTTC. It codes for CSAPGTSALTYEQYF.

This clonotype has ten or more counts. V and J are TRBV30 and TRBJ1-1; weak D call: TRBD1 (5 bases). The CDR3 extends over 14 amino acids. V lost 3 bases and J lost 1, with 12 bases in between. The V gene's germline CDR1 is GTSNPN and CDR2 SVGIG (reference sequence). The CDR3 reads CAWRGPSGNTEAFF. CDR3 DNA: TGTGCCTGGAGGGGACCCTCTGGGAACACTGAAGCTTTCTTT.

This clonotype was found many times. The chain uses TRBV11-3 and TRBJ1-1, with D perhaps TRBD1 (5 bases). The CDR3 is made up of 15 amino acids. Germline V lookup: CDR1 SGHNT, CDR2 YENEEA. V was trimmed by 4 bases and J by 4 bases, leaving 16 bases between them. CDR3 nucleotides: TGTGCCAGCAGCTGGGGAAACGGGGGGTCCACTGAAGCTTTCTTT. This encodes CASSWGNGGSTEAFF.

The gene calls are TRBV29-1 and TRBJ2-7; possible D gene TRBD2, 7 bases. Deletions cut 4 bases from V and 6 bases from J, with 16 bases between. CDR3 size: 13 residues. Germline lookup yields CDR1 SQVTM and CDR2 ANQGSEA. CDR3 amino acids: CSVARPGGLEQYF. CDR3 nucleotides: TGCAGCGTTGCGCGGCCCGGGGGGCTCGAGCAGTACTTC.

This clonotype was counted many times. The rearrangement uses TRBV6-2 or TRBV6-3 and TRBJ2-5; tentatively, D is TRBD1 or TRBD2 (7 bases each). The CDR3 spans 13 residues. V shed 6 bases and J shed 5 bases, with 13 bases lying between them. Per the germline V gene, CDR1 is MNHEY and CDR2 is SVGEGT. CDR3 coding DNA: TGTGCCAGCAGAGCGGGACAGCGCGAGACCCAGTACTTC. Translation: CASRAGQRETQYF.

In its sample, this clonotype was seen many times. The J gene is TRBJ1-4, the V gene TRBV7-8; 8 nucleotides align to TRBD1. The CDR3 is 15 amino acids. Germline V gives CDR1 SGHVS, CDR2 FQNEAQ. The V and J ends lost 3 bases and 7 bases, in that order; junction bases with no gene match: 7. CDR3 bases: TGTGCCAGCAGCTTCCGGACAGGGAGGTCTGAAAAACTGTTTTTT. It yields the protein CASSFRTGRSEKLFF.

V and J are TRBV5-1 and TRBJ2-7; D is possibly TRBD2 (5 bases). V was trimmed by 6 bases and J by 5 bases, leaving 18 bases between them. The CDR3 spans 14 residues. The V gene's germline CDR1 is SGHRS and CDR2 YFSETQ. CDR3 DNA sequence: TGCGCCAGCACCCCTGGGCCTAGCAGTAACGAGCAGTACTTC. Translating gives CASTPGPSSNEQYF.

Only a few counts were recorded for this clonotype. The chain carries TRBV5-1 and TRBJ2-6; 9 positions match TRBD1. V was pared by 4 bases and J by 1 base, with 15 bases of the junction left unmatched. The germline CDR1 and CDR2 sequences are SGHRS and YFSETQ. This CDR3 has 20 residues. The CDR3 DNA reads TGCGCCAGCAGCGCTGGGTTACAGGGGGCGCGATTGTCTGGGGCCAACGTCCTGACTTTC. Its translation is CASSAGLQGARLSGANVLTF.

Many counts were recorded for this clonotype. The V and J genes are TRBV20-1 and TRBJ1-3; D ambiguous. Germline CDR1 and CDR2: DFQATT and SNEGSKA (reference sequence). V was shortened by 0 bases and J by 1 base, with 10 bases between the two germline ends. The CDR3 is 15 amino acids. CDR3 loop: CSARDGGHSGNTIYF. In nucleotides, the CDR3 is TGCAGTGCTAGAGACGGCGGCCATTCTGGAAACACCATATATTTT.

This clonotype was recorded at least ten times. The genes are TRBV30 and TRBJ2-5; unclear D gene. Germline V CDR1 and CDR2: GTSNPN, SVGIG (reference sequence). Trimming removed 3 bases at V and 7 bases at J, with 18 bases between. The CDR3 consists of 14 residues. CDR3 sequence: CAWRPPGRAGTQYF. The CDR3 nucleotides are TGTGCCTGGAGGCCTCCGGGTCGAGCAGGGACCCAGTACTTC.

This clonotype was picked up many times. V is TRBV2 and J is TRBJ2-7, with 7 bases aligning to TRBD1. CDR1 and CDR2 (germline): SNHLY, FYNNEI. CDR3 length: 14 amino acids. V lost 8 bases to trimming and J lost 4 bases; unmatched junction nucleotides: 11. The CDR3 coding sequence is TGTGCCAGCTCCGACAGGGCACATCCTTACGAGCAGTACTTC. The encoded protein is CASSDRAHPYEQYF.

There are many counts of this clonotype. The chain links TRBV27 to TRBJ2-2; D gene uncertain. V gave up 3 bases and J gave up 2 bases, with 7 bases separating them. Per germline, CDR1 MNHEY and CDR2 SMNVEV (reference sequence). The CDR3 has 14 amino acids. The chain's CDR3 is CASSFMGNTGELFF. The CDR3 DNA sequence: TGTGCCAGCAGTTTCATGGGAAACACCGGGGAGCTGTTTTTT.

Many counts were recorded for this clonotype. The rearrangement links TRBV15 to TRBJ2-1; D may be TRBD2 (6 bases). With 4 bases removed from V and 7 bases from J, the gap between germline ends came to 14 bases. This CDR3 has 14 residues. CDR1 and CDR2 from the germline V gene are LNHNV and YYDKDF (reference sequence). The CDR3 bases are TGTGCCACCAGCATCCGGCGGGATGGTAATGAGCAGTTCTTC. It encodes CATSIRRDGNEQFF.

This clonotype was recorded at least ten times. The CDR3 bases are TGTGCCAGCAGTGAAGCGTTAGCGGGAAACTATGGCTACACCTTC. Its protein product is CASSEALAGNYGYTF. The V gene is TRBV6-1, the J gene TRBJ1-2; D is unclear. V dropped 0 bases and J dropped 2 bases, with 10 bases sitting between them. The CDR3 totals 15 residues. The germline V gene has CDR1 MNHNS and CDR2 SASEGT.

This clonotype was observed many times. The rearrangement joins TRBV9 to TRBJ1-1; 11 bases are shared with TRBD1. The CDR3 runs to 17 residues. The V gene's germline CDR1 is SGDLS and CDR2 YYNGEE. Germline trimming cut 3 bases from V and 5 bases from J; bases unmatched to any gene: 12. This CDR3 is CASSDLGQGVGSTEAFF. For the CDR3, the DNA is TGTGCCAGCAGCGACCTGGGACAGGGGGTAGGAAGTACTGAAGCTTTCTTT.

This clonotype was seen repeatedly, ten times or more. The V gene is TRBV2, the J gene TRBJ1-6; TRBD1 matches 8 bases. The germline CDR1 and CDR2 sequences are SNHLY and FYNNEI. CDR3 length: 15 amino acids. V shed 3 bases and J 9 bases; nucleotides not matched to a gene: 7. CDR3 sequence: CASSDSDRAGSPLHF. Here the CDR3 DNA reads TGTGCCAGCAGTGATTCGGACAGGGCCGGTTCACCCCTCCACTTT.

This clonotype has ten or more counts. The chain recombines TRBV11-2 with TRBJ1-2; TRBD1 aligns across 7 bases. After removal of 5 bases from V and 4 bases from J, the junction contained 13 bases not matched to a gene. The CDR3 sequence is 16 residues long. Germline V gives CDR1 SGHAT, CDR2 FQNNGV. CDR3 nucleotides: TGTGCCAGCAGCCCCCACGGGACAGTCTTCTCCTATGGCTACACCTTC. Translated, it gives CASSPHGTVFSYGYTF.